These 5 T cell receptor beta chains originate from one sample sequenced in a study of T cell responses to AZD1222 COVID-19 vaccine. Assay used: immunoSEQ multiplex PCR; TCRdb lists only in-frame clones, some missing. Seen here are more than 80,000 clones, approximately 85% observed once, and the top ten hold about 12%. Here the sequenced sample was peripheral blood, taken 28 days after the second AZD1222 dose. Receptors originate from an adult who received the AZD1222 COVID-19 vaccine.

V gene TRBV5-1 combines with J gene TRBJ1-1, with D unresolved. CDR3 length equals 14 residues. CDR1 is SGHRS, CDR2 YFSETQ, per germline. V shed 2 bases and J shed 0 bases, with 8 bases lying between them. CDR3 amino acids: CASSFEGMNTEAFF. For the CDR3, the DNA is TGCGCCAGCAGCTTTGAGGGAATGAACACTGAAGCTTTCTTT.

In nucleotides, the CDR3 is TGTGCCAGCAGCTTAGGGGGCGGGCAGGACAAGACCCAGTACTTC. The encoded protein is CASSLGGGQDKTQYF. The gene calls are TRBV11-3 and TRBJ2-5, with D perhaps TRBD1 or TRBD2 (5 bases each). V lost 1 base to trimming and J lost 6 bases, with 15 bases between them. This CDR3 has 15 residues. CDR1 is SGHNT and CDR2 is YENEEA in the germline V gene.

J is TRBJ1-2 and V is TRBV5-1, with D possibly matching TRBD1 (6 bases). Germline V gene lookup returns CDR1 SGHRS and CDR2 YFSETQ. The V end was cut by 0 bases, the J end by 8 bases, with 23 bases between. The CDR3 runs to 17 residues. The CDR3 reads CASSLDSLALGAGGYTF. The DNA for the CDR3 is TGCGCCAGCAGCTTGGATAGCCTTGCCCTGGGGGCGGGCGGCTACACCTTC. The entire variable domain, with the rest obtained from reference TRBV5-1 and TRBJ1-2, is as follows: KAGVTQTPRYLIKTRGQQVTLSCSPISGHRSVSWYQQTPGQGLQFLFEYFSETQRNKGNFPGRFSGRQFSNSRSEMNVSTLELGDSALYLCASSLDSLALGAGGYTFGSGTRLTVV.

The chain carries TRBV29-1 and TRBJ2-2; 14 bases are shared with TRBD2. J was trimmed by 3 bases and V by 6 bases; bases with no gene match: 6. The CDR3 contains 16 residues. Germline CDR1 and CDR2: SQVTM and ANQGSEA. The CDR3 sequence: CSVRLAGGGYTGELFF. DNA of the CDR3: TGCAGCGTCAGACTAGCGGGAGGGGGGTACACCGGGGAGCTGTTTTTT.

The chain couples TRBV21-1 to TRBJ1-1; TRBD1 reflects the table's D call only, with no check against the DNA. TRBV21-1 corresponds to a pseudogene. This CDR3 has 15 residues. The CDR3 region has the DNA TGTGCCAGCCCCCCCAGACAGGATGGACTCTCTGAAGCTTTCTTT. Translation: CASPPRQDGLSEAFF.